Sequencing of this T cell receptor beta chain was carried out in a study of spatial heterogeneity in lung cancer. About the study: Consistent detection of more beta-chain than alpha-chain sequences was observed. Raw reads contained each unique TCR and UMI combination more than ten times on average.

Time point reported: sample taken at primary tumor resection. Whole RNA obtained from tumor, nontumor lung or frozen PBMC underwent sequencing without sorting. Samples were donated by 72 untreated early-stage non-small cell lung cancer patients. Individually, TCR cDNA molecules were each labelled with a unique molecular identifier. TCRdb called the 5' RACE reads again in MiXCR, with one record for every CDR3 protein. The sample shows about 4,400 distinct CDR3 sequences, about a fifth of them seen only once. The sequencing used normal lung tissue next to the tumor, collected at surgery. This sequence originates from a female donor with early-stage non-small cell lung cancer.

CDR3 amino acids: CSAATRPSGEQFF. The CDR3 nucleotides are TGCAGCGCCGCTACCCGACCAAGTGGGGAGCAGTTCTTC. The chain carries TRBV29-1 and TRBJ2-1; D remains ambiguous. Germline V CDR1 and CDR2: SQVTM, ANQGSEA. The length of the CDR3 is 13 residues. Trimming removed 7 bases at V and 10 bases at J, with 20 bases between.